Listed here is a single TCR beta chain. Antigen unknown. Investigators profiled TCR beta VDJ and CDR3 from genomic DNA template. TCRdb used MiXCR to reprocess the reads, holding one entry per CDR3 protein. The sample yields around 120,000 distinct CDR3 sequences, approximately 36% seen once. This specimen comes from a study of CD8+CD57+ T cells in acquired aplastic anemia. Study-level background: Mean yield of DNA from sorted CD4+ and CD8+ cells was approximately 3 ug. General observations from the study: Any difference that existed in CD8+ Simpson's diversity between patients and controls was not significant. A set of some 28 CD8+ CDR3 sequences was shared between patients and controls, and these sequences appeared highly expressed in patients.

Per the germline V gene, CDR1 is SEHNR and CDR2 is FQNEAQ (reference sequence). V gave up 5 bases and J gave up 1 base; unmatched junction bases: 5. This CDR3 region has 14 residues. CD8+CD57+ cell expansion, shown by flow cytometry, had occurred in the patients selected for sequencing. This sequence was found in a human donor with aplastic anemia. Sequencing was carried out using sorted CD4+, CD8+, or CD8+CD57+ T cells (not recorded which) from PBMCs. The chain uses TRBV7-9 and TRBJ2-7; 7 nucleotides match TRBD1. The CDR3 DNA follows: TGTGCCAGCAGCCTCGGACAGGAGTCCTACGAGCAGTACTTC. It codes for CASSLGQESYEQYF.